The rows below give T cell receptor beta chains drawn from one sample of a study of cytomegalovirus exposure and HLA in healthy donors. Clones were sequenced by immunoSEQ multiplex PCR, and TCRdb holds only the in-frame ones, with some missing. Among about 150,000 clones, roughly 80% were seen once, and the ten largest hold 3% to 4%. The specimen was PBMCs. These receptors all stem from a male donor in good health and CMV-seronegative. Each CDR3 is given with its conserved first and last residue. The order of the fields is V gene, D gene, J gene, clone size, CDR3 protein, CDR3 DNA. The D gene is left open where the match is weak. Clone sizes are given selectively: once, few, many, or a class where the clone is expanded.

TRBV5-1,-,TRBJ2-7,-,CASSLEGPGGLYEQYF,TGCGCCAGCAGCTTGGAAGGACCCGGGGGGCTTTACGAGCAGTACTTC
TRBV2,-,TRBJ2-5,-,CASSENNGETQYF,TGTGCCAGCAGTGAAAACAATGGAGAGACCCAGTACTTC
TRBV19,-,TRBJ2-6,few,CARPGGANVLTF,TGTGCGCGCCCCGGGGGGGCCAACGTCCTGACTTTC
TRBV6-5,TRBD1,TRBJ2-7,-,CASSLSGTGGYEQYF,TGTGCCAGCAGCCTCTCTGGGACAGGGGGCTACGAGCAGTACTTC
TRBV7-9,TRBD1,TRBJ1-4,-,CASSLIQGAGEKLFF,TGTGCCAGCAGCTTAATCCAGGGGGCAGGGGAAAAACTGTTTTTT
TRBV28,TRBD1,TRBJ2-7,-,CASSSPGTGGYEQYF,TGTGCCAGCAGTTCCCCCGGGACAGGGGGCTACGAGCAGTACTTC
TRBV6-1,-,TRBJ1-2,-,CASSGTVNYGYTF,TGTGCCAGCAGTGGGACAGTTAACTATGGCTACACCTTC
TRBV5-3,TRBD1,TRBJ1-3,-,CARSGRDSLFSGNTIYF,TGTGCCAGAAGCGGCAGGGACAGTCTATTCTCTGGAAACACCATATATTTT
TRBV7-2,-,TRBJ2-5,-,CASSLWGPYETQYF,TGTGCCAGCAGCTTATGGGGGCCGTACGAGACCCAGTACTTC
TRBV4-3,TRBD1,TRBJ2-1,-,CASSQDRGQGGNEQFF,TGCGCCAGCAGCCAAGATCGTGGACAGGGGGGCAATGAGCAGTTCTTC
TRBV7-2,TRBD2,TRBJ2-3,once,CASSLSGTSGVADTQYF,TGTGCCAGCAGCCTCTCCGGGACTAGCGGGGTAGCAGATACGCAGTATTTT
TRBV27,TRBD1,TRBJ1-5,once,CASSSPGQGFSNQPQHF,TGTGCCAGCAGTTCTCCGGGACAGGGGTTTAGCAATCAGCCCCAGCATTTT
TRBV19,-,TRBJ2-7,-,CASSHDRSSYEQYF,TGTGCCAGTAGCCACGACAGGAGCTCCTACGAGCAGTACTTC
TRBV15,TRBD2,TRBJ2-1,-,CATSRGFFVAGGYNEQFF,TGTGCCACCAGCAGAGGTTTTTTTGTAGCGGGAGGCTACAATGAGCAGTTCTTC
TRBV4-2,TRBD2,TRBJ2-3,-,CASSQADGRGTDTQYF,TGTGCCAGCAGCCAAGCGGACGGGAGGGGCACAGATACGCAGTATTTT
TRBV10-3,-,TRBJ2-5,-,CAISEAETQYF,TGTGCCATCAGTGAGGCGGAGACCCAGTACTTC
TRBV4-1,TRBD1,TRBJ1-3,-,CASSSDRAIGNTIYF,TGCGCCAGCAGCTCAGACAGGGCGATTGGAAACACCATATATTTT
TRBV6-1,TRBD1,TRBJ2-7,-,CASSLDRESYEQYF,TGTGCCAGCAGCCTGGACAGGGAATCCTACGAGCAGTACTTC
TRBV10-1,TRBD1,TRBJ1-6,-,CASSGTGVGSPLHF,TGCGCCAGCAGCGGGACAGGGGTTGGGTCACCCCTCCACTTT
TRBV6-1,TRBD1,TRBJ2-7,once,CASLSPLGTVQYF,TGTGCCAGCCTTTCCCCCCTAGGGACAGTCCAGTACTTC
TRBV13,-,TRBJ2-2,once,CASSLGTVRTGELFF,TGTGCCAGCAGCTTAGGGACAGTGCGGACCGGGGAGCTGTTTTTT
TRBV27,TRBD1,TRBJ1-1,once,CASNPGQPLGTEAFF,TGTGCCAGCAACCCGGGACAGCCCTTGGGCACTGAAGCTTTCTTT
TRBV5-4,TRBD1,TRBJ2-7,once,CASSSRQGHNEQYF,TGTGCCAGCAGCTCCCGACAGGGGCACAACGAGCAGTACTTC
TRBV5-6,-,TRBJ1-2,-,CAKAQGKNTNYGYTF,TGTGCCAAGGCGCAGGGAAAAAATACAAACTATGGCTACACCTTC
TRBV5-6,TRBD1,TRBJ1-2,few,CASSLGPGQASGYTF,TGTGCCAGCAGCTTGGGGCCGGGACAGGCAAGCGGCTACACCTTC
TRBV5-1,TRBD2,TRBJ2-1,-,CASSQGTSGKGIF,TGCGCCAGCAGCCAGGGGACTAGCGGAAAGGGGATCTTC